This TCR beta chain derives from a study of blood T cell repertoires in COVID-19. Study details: Samples taken during acute and convalescent COVID-19 were collected in the United States, Italy and Spain.

Deletions cut 4 bases from V and 8 bases from J, with 20 bases between. Germline CDR1 reads SGHTA; CDR2 reads FQGNSA. The CDR3 consists of 16 residues. Profiling relied on immunoSEQ multiplex PCR, and the TCRdb table lists in-frame clones only, not all of them. The sample contains under 20,000 clones, roughly 89% of which appear only once. The sequence came from a man in his 60s with active COVID-19. The V and J genes are TRBV7-2 and TRBJ2-2, with D possibly being TRBD1 (6 bases). The sequencing input was peripheral blood. CDR3 sequence: CASSSRGRGRTGELFF. The CDR3 DNA reads TGTGCCAGCAGCTCTCGGGGCAGGGGAAGAACAGGGGAGCTGTTTTTT.